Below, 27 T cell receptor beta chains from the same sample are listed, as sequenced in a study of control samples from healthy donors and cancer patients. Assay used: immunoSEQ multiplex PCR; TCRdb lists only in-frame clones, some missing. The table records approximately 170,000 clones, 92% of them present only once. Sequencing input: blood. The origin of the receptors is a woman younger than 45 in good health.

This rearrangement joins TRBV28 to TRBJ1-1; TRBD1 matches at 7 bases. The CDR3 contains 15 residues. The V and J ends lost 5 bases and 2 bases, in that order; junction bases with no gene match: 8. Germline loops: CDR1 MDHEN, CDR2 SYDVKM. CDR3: CASSKSGQQNTEAFF. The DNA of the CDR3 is TGTGCCAGCAGTAAATCGGGACAGCAAAACACTGAAGCTTTCTTT. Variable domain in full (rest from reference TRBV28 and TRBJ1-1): DVKVTQSSRYLVKRTGEKVFLECVQDMDHENMFWYRQDPGLGLRLIYFSYDVKMKEKGDIPEGYSVSREKKERFSLILESASTNQTSMYLCASSKSGQQNTEAFFGQGTRLTVV.

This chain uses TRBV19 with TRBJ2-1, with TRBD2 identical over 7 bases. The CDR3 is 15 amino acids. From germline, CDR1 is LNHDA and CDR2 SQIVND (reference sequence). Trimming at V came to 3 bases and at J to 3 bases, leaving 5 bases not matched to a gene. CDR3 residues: CASSILGGNYNEQFF. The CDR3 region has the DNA TGTGCCAGTAGTATTCTGGGGGGGAACTACAATGAGCAGTTCTTC.

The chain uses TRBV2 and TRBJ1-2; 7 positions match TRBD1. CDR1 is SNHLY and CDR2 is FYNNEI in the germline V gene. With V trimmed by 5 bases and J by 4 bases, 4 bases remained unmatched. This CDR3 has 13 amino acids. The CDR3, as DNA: TGTGCCAGCAGTCCAGGGGGGAGCTATGGCTACACCTTC. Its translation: CASSPGGSYGYTF.

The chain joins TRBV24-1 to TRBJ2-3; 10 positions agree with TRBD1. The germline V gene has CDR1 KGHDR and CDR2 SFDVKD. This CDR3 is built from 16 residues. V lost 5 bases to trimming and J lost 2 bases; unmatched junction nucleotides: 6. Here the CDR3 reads CATSGTGTGATDTQYF. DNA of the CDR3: TGTGCCACCAGTGGAACCGGGACAGGGGCCACAGATACGCAGTATTTT.

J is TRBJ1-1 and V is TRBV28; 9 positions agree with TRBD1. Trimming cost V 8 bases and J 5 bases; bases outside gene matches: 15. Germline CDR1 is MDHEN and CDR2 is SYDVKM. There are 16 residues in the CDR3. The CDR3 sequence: CASPPTRDRGGTEAFF. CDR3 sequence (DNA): TGTGCCAGCCCCCCTACACGAGACAGGGGGGGAACTGAAGCTTTCTTT. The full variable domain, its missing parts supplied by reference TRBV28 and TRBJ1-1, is DVKVTQSSRYLVKRTGEKVFLECVQDMDHENMFWYRQDPGLGLRLIYFSYDVKMKEKGDIPEGYSVSREKKERFSLILESASTNQTSMYLCASPPTRDRGGTEAFFGQGTRLTVV.

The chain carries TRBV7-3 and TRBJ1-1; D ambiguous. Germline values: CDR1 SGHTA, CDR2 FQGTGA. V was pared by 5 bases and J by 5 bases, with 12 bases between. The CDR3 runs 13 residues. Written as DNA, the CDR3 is TGTGCCAGCAGCCGACCTGGCTTTACTGAAGCTTTCTTT. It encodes CASSRPGFTEAFF.

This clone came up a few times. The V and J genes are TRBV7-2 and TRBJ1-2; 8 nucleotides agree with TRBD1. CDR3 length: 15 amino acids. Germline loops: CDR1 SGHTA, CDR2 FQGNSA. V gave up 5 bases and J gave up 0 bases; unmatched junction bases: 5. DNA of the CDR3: TGTGCCAGCAGCCCCACAGGGGGTACTAACTATGGCTACACCTTC. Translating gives CASSPTGGTNYGYTF.

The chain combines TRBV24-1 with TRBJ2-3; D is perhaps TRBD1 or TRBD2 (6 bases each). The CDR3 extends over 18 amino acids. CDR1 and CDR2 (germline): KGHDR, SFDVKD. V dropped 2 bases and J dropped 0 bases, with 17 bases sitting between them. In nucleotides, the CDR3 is TGTGCCACCAGTGATTGGGGGGCTGGGGGATGGAGCACAGATACGCAGTATTTT. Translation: CATSDWGAGGWSTDTQYF.

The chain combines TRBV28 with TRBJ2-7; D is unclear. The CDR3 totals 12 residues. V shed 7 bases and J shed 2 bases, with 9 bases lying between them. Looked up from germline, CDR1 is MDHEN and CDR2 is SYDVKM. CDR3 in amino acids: CASTTPPYEQYF. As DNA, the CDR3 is TGTGCCAGCACCACCCCCCCCTACGAGCAGTACTTC.

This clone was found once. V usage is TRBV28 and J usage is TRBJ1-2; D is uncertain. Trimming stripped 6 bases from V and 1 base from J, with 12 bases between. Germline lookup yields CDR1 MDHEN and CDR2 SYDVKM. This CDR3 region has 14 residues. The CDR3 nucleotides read TGTGCCAGCAGCCCCTCTCCACTTAACTATGGCTACACCTTC. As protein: CASSPSPLNYGYTF.

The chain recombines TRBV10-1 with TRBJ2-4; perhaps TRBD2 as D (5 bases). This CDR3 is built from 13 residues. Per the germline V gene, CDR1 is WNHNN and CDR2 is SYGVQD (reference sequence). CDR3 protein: CSRRPGAKNIQYF. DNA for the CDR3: TGCTCCCGTAGGCCGGGGGCCAAAAACATTCAGTACTTC.

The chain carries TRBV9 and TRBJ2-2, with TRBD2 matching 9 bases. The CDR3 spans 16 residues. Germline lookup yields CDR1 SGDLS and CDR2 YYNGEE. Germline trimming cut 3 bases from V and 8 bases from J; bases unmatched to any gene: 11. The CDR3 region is CASSAPGTSRGGELFF. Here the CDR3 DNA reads TGTGCCAGCAGCGCGCCCGGGACTAGCCGTGGTGGGGAGCTGTTTTTT.

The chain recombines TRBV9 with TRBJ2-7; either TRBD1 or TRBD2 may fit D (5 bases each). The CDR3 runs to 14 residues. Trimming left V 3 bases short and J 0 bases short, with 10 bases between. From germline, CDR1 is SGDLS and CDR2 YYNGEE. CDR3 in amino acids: CASSGRDGSYEQYF. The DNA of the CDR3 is TGTGCCAGCAGCGGCCGGGACGGCTCCTACGAGCAGTACTTC.

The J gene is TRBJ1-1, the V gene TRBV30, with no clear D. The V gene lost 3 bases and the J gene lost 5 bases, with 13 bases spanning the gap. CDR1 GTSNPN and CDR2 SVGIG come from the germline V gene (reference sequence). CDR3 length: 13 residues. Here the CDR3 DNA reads TGTGCCTGGAGAAAGGGAGCGGCTACTGAAGCTTTCTTT. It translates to CAWRKGAATEAFF. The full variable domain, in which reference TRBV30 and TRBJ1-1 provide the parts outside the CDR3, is SQTIHQWPATLVQPVGSPLSLECTVEGTSNPNLYWYRQAAGRGLQLLFYSVGIGQISSEVPQNLSASRPQDRQFILSSKKLLLSDSGFYLCAWRKGAATEAFFGQGTRLTVV.

CDR3 nucleotides: TGCGCCAGCAGCTTTAATACCTTGCAGGGGGCAGCAAGCTACACCTTC. Its protein is CASSFNTLQGAASYTF. This chain uses TRBV5-1 with TRBJ1-2; 8 bases match TRBD1. V trimming: 2 bases; J trimming: 9 bases; junction bases outside the gene matches: 15. The CDR3 is 16 residues long. Germline V gives CDR1 SGHRS, CDR2 YFSETQ.

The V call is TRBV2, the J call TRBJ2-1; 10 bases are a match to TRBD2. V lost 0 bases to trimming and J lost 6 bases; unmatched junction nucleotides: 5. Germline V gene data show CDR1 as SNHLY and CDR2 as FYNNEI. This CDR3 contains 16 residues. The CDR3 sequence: CASSEASGRASNEQFF. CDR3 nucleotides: TGTGCCAGCAGTGAAGCGAGCGGGAGGGCCTCCAATGAGCAGTTCTTC.

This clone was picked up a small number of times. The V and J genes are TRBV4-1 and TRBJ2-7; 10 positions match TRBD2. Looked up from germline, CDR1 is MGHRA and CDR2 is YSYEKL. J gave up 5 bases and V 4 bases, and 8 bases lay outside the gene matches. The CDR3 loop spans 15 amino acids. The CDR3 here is CASSRVAGGIHEQYF. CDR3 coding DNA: TGCGCCAGCAGCCGAGTAGCGGGAGGAATCCACGAGCAGTACTTC.

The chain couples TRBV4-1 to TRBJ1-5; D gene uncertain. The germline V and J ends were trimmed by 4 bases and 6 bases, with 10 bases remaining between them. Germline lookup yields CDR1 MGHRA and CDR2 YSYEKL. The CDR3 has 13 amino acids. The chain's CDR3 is CASSRARGQPQHF. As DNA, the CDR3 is TGCGCCAGCAGCCGCGCCCGGGGTCAGCCCCAGCATTTT.

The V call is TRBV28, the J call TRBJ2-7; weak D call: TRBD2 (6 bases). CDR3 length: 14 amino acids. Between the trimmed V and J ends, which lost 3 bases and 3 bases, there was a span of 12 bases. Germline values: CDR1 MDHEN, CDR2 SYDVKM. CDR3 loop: CASSFWDSNYEQYF. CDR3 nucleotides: TGTGCCAGCAGTTTTTGGGACTCGAACTACGAGCAGTACTTC.

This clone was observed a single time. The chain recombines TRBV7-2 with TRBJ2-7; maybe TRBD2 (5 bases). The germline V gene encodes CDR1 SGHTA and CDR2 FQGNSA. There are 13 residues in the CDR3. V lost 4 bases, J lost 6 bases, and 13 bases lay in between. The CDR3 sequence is CASSSRIGLEQYF. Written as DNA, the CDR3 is TGTGCCAGCAGCTCCCGAATCGGACTCGAGCAGTACTTC.

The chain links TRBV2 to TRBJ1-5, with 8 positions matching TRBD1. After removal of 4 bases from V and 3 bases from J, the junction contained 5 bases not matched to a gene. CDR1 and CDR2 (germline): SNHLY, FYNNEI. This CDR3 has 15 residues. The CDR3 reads CASSGQGWDNQPQHF. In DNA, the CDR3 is TGTGCCAGCAGTGGACAGGGGTGGGACAATCAGCCCCAGCATTTT.

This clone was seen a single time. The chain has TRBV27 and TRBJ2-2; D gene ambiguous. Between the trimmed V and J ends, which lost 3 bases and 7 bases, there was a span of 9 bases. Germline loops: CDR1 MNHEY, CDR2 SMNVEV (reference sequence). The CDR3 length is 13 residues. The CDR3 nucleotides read TGTGCCAGCAGTTTTGGTATCATCGGGGAGCTGTTTTTT. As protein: CASSFGIIGELFF.

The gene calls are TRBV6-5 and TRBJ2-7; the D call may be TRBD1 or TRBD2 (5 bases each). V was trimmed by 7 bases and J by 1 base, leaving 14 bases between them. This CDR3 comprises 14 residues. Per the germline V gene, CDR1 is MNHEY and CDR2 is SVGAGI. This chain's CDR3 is CASISRDGSYEQYF. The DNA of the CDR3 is TGTGCCAGCATCAGCCGGGACGGGTCCTACGAGCAGTACTTC.

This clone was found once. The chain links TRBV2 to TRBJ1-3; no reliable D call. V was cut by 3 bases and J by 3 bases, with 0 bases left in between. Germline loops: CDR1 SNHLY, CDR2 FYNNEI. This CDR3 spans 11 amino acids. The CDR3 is CASSDGNTIYF. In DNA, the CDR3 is TGTGCCAGCAGTGATGGAAACACCATATATTTT.

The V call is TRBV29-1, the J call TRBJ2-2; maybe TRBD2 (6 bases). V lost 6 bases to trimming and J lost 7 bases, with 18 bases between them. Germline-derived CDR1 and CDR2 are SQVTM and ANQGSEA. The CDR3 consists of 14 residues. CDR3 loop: CSVGRTSYIGELFF. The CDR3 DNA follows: TGCAGCGTCGGGCGAACTAGCTATATCGGGGAGCTGTTTTTT.

This CDR3 reads CASSPPGQGSRQETQYF. The CDR3 nucleotides are TGTGCCAGCAGCCCACCGGGACAGGGATCTCGCCAAGAGACCCAGTACTTC. The chain employs TRBV9 and TRBJ2-5, with 9 bases aligning to TRBD1. Losses at the gene ends were 4 bases for V and 1 base for J; bases not matched to a gene: 11. The V gene's germline CDR1 is SGDLS and CDR2 YYNGEE. The CDR3 contains 17 residues.

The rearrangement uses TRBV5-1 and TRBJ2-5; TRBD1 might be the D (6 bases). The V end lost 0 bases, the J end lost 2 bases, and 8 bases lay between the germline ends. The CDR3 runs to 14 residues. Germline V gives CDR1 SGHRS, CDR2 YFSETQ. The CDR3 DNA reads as TGCGCCAGCAGCTTGGGTCAGGGGCAAGAGACCCAGTACTTC. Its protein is CASSLGQGQETQYF.